One sample yielded the 12 T cell receptor beta chains listed below, sequenced in a study of T-cell memory formation after mild COVID-19. TCRdb fed the 5' RACE reads into MiXCR, producing one record per CDR3 protein. The sample comprises roughly 280,000 distinct CDR3 sequences, under 20% of which are singletons, and roughly 23% rests with the top ten. The source material was PBMCs or a T cell subset sorted from them (not recorded which). The receptors come from a man aged 18 to 30 who had mild COVID-19 (a few samples of this study predate the infection). Cell type and time point are not known.

The V and J genes are TRBV6-2 or TRBV6-3 and TRBJ2-1; D is possibly TRBD2 (5 bases). The CDR3 spans 14 residues. The ends were cut back, 2 bases at V and 12 bases at J, with 17 bases in the middle. CDR1 and CDR2 (germline): MNHEY, SVGEGT. CDR3: CASSYRSSREPQFF. The CDR3 region has the DNA TGTGCCAGCAGTTACAGATCTAGCCGAGAACCGCAGTTCTTC.

This chain joins TRBV29-1 and TRBJ2-1; 9 bases match TRBD2. Germline trimming cut 6 bases from V and 4 bases from J; bases unmatched to any gene: 10. CDR3 length: 15 residues. CDR1 is SQVTM and CDR2 is ANQGSEA in the germline V gene. The CDR3 DNA sequence: TGCAGCGTAGCCCCGCTGGCGGGGGGGTACAATGAGCAGTTCTTC. Residues: CSVAPLAGGYNEQFF.

The rearrangement uses TRBV2 and TRBJ2-7; unclear D gene. Germline V lookup: CDR1 SNHLY, CDR2 FYNNEI. V lost 5 bases and J 0 bases, leaving 2 bases between the germline ends. The CDR3 loop spans 11 amino acids. CDR3 bases: TGTGCCAGCAGTTACTCCTACGAGCAGTACGTC. It translates to CASSYSYEQYV.

The chain carries TRBV29-1 and TRBJ1-3; D is possibly TRBD1 (5 bases). Trimming removed 5 bases from V and 2 bases from J, with 7 bases in between. CDR3 size: 12 residues. The germline V gene encodes CDR1 SQVTM and CDR2 ANQGSEA. The chain's CDR3 is CSVRGAGNTIYF. The DNA of the CDR3 is TGCAGCGTTCGGGGGGCTGGAAACACCATATATTTT.

V and J are TRBV6-2 or TRBV6-3 and TRBJ1-1; no reliable D call. The V gene lost 4 bases and the J gene lost 1 base, with 16 bases spanning the gap. Germline V gene sequence: CDR1 MNHEY, CDR2 SVGEGT. This CDR3 has 16 amino acids. The CDR3 spells CASSFAGFSPNTEAFF. The CDR3 DNA reads TGTGCCAGCAGTTTCGCCGGGTTTTCACCGAACACTGAAGCTTTCTTT.

This clonotype was recorded a few times. This chain links TRBV4-1 with TRBJ2-3; D ambiguous. Germline V gene sequence: CDR1 MGHRA, CDR2 YSYEKL. The CDR3 spans 13 residues. V was clipped by 6 bases and J by 1 base, with 8 bases between them. The CDR3 reads CASRPDGTDTQYF. The CDR3 nucleotides read TGCGCCAGCAGACCCGATGGCACAGATACGCAGTATTTT.

This clonotype appeared a few times. The chain couples TRBV9 to TRBJ2-1; 10 nucleotides agree with TRBD2. In germline, CDR1 is SGDLS, CDR2 YYNGEE. The CDR3 covers 21 residues. Trimming cost V 3 bases and J 4 bases; bases outside gene matches: 22. The CDR3 sequence: CASSAPSGTSAAGSLYNEQFF. As DNA, the CDR3 is TGTGCCAGCAGCGCGCCCTCCGGGACTAGCGCGGCGGGATCACTATACAATGAGCAGTTCTTC.

This clonotype has at least ten counts. J is TRBJ2-1 and V is TRBV20-1, with TRBD2 as a possible D gene (6 bases). This CDR3 has 15 amino acids. Trimming removed 0 bases from V and 2 bases from J, with 11 bases in between. Germline V gene sequence: CDR1 DFQATT, CDR2 SNEGSKA (reference sequence). CDR3: CSARDSAGPYNEQFF. The CDR3 DNA sequence: TGCAGTGCTAGAGATTCGGCGGGGCCCTACAATGAGCAGTTCTTC.

This chain links TRBV20-1 with TRBJ2-1, with 7 bases aligning to TRBD2. The length of the CDR3 is 15 residues. Germline CDR1 DFQATT, CDR2 SNEGSKA (reference sequence). J gave up 6 bases and V 5 bases, and 13 bases lay outside the gene matches. The CDR3 sequence: CSAPRGRGVGNEQFF. CDR3 sequence (DNA): TGCAGTGCTCCCCGTGGGAGGGGTGTCGGCAATGAGCAGTTCTTC.

This chain uses TRBV5-6 with TRBJ2-6, with D perhaps TRBD1 or TRBD2 (6 bases each). CDR3 length: 14 amino acids. CDR1 SGHDT and CDR2 YYEEEE come from the germline V gene. V was pared by 3 bases and J by 4 bases, with 8 bases between. CDR3 bases: TGTGCCAGCAGCTGGGGGGCCGGGGCCAACGTCCTGACTTTC. This translates into CASSWGAGANVLTF.

V and J are TRBV4-2 and TRBJ1-5; the D gene is possibly TRBD1 (6 bases). The V gene's germline CDR1 is LGHNA and CDR2 YNFKEQ. This CDR3 has 15 residues. Trimming left V 4 bases short and J 0 bases short, with 10 bases between. CDR3 coding DNA: TGTGCCAGCAGCCTGGACAGTTCTAGCAATCAGCCCCAGCATTTT. Translation gives CASSLDSSSNQPQHF.

The chain uses TRBV10-3 and TRBJ1-3; D is uncertain. CDR1 is ENHRY, CDR2 SYGVKD, per germline. Trimming took off 4 bases at V and 2 bases at J, with 18 bases between the two ends. The CDR3 sequence is 17 residues long. The CDR3 DNA reads TGTGCCATCAGTGGGTTATATAGCCCGAGAACTGGAAACACCATATATTTT. It encodes CAISGLYSPRTGNTIYF.